Below are 23 T cell receptor beta chains sequenced from a single sample in a study of lymphopenia after photon versus proton radiotherapy. Only in-frame clones appear in the TCRdb table, and some are missing; sequencing was by immunoSEQ multiplex PCR. The table includes 20,000 or so clones, roughly four fifths detected once. Here the sequenced sample was peripheral blood, taken from a patient treated with photon-based radiotherapy. These receptors were collected from a woman between 45 and 60 years old with pancreatic cancer.

This rearrangement joins TRBV18 to TRBJ2-5; perhaps TRBD2 as D (6 bases). Germline V CDR1 and CDR2: KGHSH, LQKENI. Trimming stripped 5 bases from V and 5 bases from J, with 18 bases between. The CDR3 contains 15 residues. Here the CDR3 DNA reads TGTGCCAGCTCAACAGCCGGGGGAAGCGAGGAGACCCAGTACTTC. Translating it yields CASSTAGGSEETQYF.

This clone showed up just a few times. The chain carries TRBV28 and TRBJ1-5; D not certain. Looked up from germline, CDR1 is MDHEN and CDR2 is SYDVKM. The CDR3 extends over 16 amino acids. V lost 8 bases, J lost 11 bases, and 28 bases lay in between. The CDR3 DNA is TGTGCCAGCTCAAACCACGTAGTTCAGACTAAATCAGCCCAGCATTTT. It yields the protein CASSNHVVQTKSAQHF. The full variable domain, in which reference TRBV28 and TRBJ1-5 provide the parts outside the CDR3, is DVKVTQSSRYLVKRTGEKVFLECVQDMDHENMFWYRQDPGLGLRLIYFSYDVKMKEKGDIPEGYSVSREKKERFSLILESASTNQTSMYLCASSNHVVQTKSAQHFGDGTRLSIL.

This chain joins TRBV2 and TRBJ2-7; 8 bases are shared with TRBD2. With 2 bases clipped from V and 1 base from J, the junction kept 7 bases outside the gene matches. The CDR3 has 16 residues. Germline V gene lookup returns CDR1 SNHLY and CDR2 FYNNEI. The CDR3 protein is CASSEPASGPSYEQYF. DNA for the CDR3: TGTGCCAGCAGTGAACCCGCTAGCGGGCCTTCCTACGAGCAGTACTTC.

The chain employs TRBV25-1 and TRBJ2-5; TRBD2 might be the D (6 bases). The CDR3 is 13 residues long. V lost 5 bases, J lost 4 bases, and 11 bases lay in between. Germline V gene sequence: CDR1 MGHDK, CDR2 SYGVNS. CDR3 bases: TGTGCCAGCAGTCAGGGAGGTTTAGAGACCCAGTACTTC. Its protein product is CASSQGGLETQYF.

The J gene is TRBJ1-1, the V gene TRBV4-3; D might be TRBD1 (5 bases). This CDR3 spans 14 amino acids. Germline values: CDR1 LGHNA, CDR2 YSLEER. V lost 1 base to trimming and J lost 6 bases, with 12 bases between them. In nucleotides, the CDR3 is TGCGCCAGCAGCCAAGCGCAGGGCCAACCTGAAGCTTTCTTT. Protein: CASSQAQGQPEAFF.

This chain connects TRBV28 to TRBJ2-3; TRBD2 aligns across 12 bases. This CDR3 contains 17 residues. Germline V lookup: CDR1 MDHEN, CDR2 SYDVKM. The junction had 10 bases not matched to a gene; V was cut back by 5 bases and J by 4 bases. For the CDR3, the DNA is TGTGCCAGCAGTCCCCGACTAGCGGGAGCCCCCCCAGATACGCAGTATTTT. Translating gives CASSPRLAGAPPDTQYF.

The V and J genes are TRBV25-1 and TRBJ2-5; the D gene could be TRBD1 or TRBD2 (5 bases each). The CDR3 has 14 amino acids. Germline V gives CDR1 MGHDK, CDR2 SYGVNS. The V end lost 4 bases, the J end lost 5 bases, and 14 bases lay between the germline ends. CDR3 sequence (DNA): TGTGCCAGCAGTGGAATTGGGGGAATCGAGACCCAGTACTTC. Translation: CASSGIGGIETQYF.

This sequence joins TRBV7-6 and TRBJ2-2, with 11 positions matching TRBD2. CDR3 size: 16 residues. Per the germline V gene, CDR1 is SGHVS and CDR2 is FNYEAQ. Trimming cost V 5 bases and J 6 bases; bases outside gene matches: 8. The CDR3 coding sequence is TGTGCCAGCAGCCTAAGGACTAGCGGGTGGGCCGGGGAGCTGTTTTTT. This translates into CASSLRTSGWAGELFF. Based on the CDR3 plus reference TRBV7-6 and TRBJ2-2, the full variable domain is GAGVSQSPRYKVTKRGQDVALRCDPISGHVSLYWYRQALGQGPEFLTYFNYEAQQDKSGLPNDRFSAERPEGSISTLTIQRTEQRDSAMYRCASSLRTSGWAGELFFGEGSRLTVL.

This CDR3 is CASSWTGSEKLFF. DNA of the CDR3: TGTGCCAGCAGCTGGACAGGGTCGGAAAAACTGTTTTTT. The chain is built from TRBV27 and TRBJ1-4, with TRBD1 matching over 8 bases. The CDR3 is made up of 13 amino acids. V was pared by 6 bases and J by 8 bases, with 5 bases of the junction left unmatched. The V gene's germline CDR1 is MNHEY and CDR2 SMNVEV (reference sequence).

The V and J genes are TRBV30 and TRBJ1-2; 8 bases fit TRBD1. From germline, CDR1 is GTSNPN and CDR2 SVGIG (reference sequence). With V trimmed by 5 bases and J by 0 bases, 11 bases remained unmatched. The CDR3 is 16 amino acids. CDR3 protein: CAWRTTGGSANYGYTF. In DNA form, the CDR3 reads TGTGCCTGGCGTACTACAGGGGGTAGTGCTAACTATGGCTACACCTTC.

The CDR3 protein is CASSLAAGTLNTGELFF. CDR3 bases: TGCGCCAGCAGCTTGGCCGCCGGGACACTGAACACCGGGGAGCTGTTTTTT. The rearrangement joins TRBV5-1 to TRBJ2-2; a weak D match, TRBD1 (6 bases). Germline values: CDR1 SGHRS, CDR2 YFSETQ. CDR3 length equals 17 residues. V lost 0 bases to trimming and J lost 1 base, with 13 bases between them.

Here the CDR3 reads CASSPSSGWNTGELFF. CDR3 DNA: TGTGCCAGCAGCCCCTCTAGCGGGTGGAACACCGGGGAGCTGTTTTTT. This rearrangement joins TRBV7-2 to TRBJ2-2; 8 positions agree with TRBD2. Germline V gene data show CDR1 as SGHTA and CDR2 as FQGNSA. The CDR3 runs to 16 residues. V shed 5 bases and J 1 base; nucleotides not matched to a gene: 6.

This clone was found once. The genes are TRBV30 and TRBJ1-2; D remains unclear. The CDR3 runs 12 residues. Germline V gene lookup returns CDR1 GTSNPN and CDR2 SVGIG (reference sequence). V lost 5 bases, J lost 1 base, and 8 bases lay in between. CDR3 sequence: CAWATVNYGYTF. CDR3 in DNA: TGTGCCTGGGCCACAGTTAACTATGGCTACACCTTC.

The rearrangement uses TRBV7-9 and TRBJ2-1, with 11 positions matching TRBD2. V lost 3 bases to trimming and J lost 4 bases; unmatched junction nucleotides: 2. The CDR3 runs 15 residues. Germline V gene data show CDR1 as SEHNR and CDR2 as FQNEAQ (reference sequence). This chain's CDR3 is CASSLGLAEYNEQFF. CDR3 coding DNA: TGTGCCAGCAGCTTGGGACTAGCGGAATACAATGAGCAGTTCTTC.

In DNA form, the CDR3 reads TGCGCCAGCAGCTTGGGTAGGCCAGCCTATAGCACAGATACGCAGTATTTT. Translation: CASSLGRPAYSTDTQYF. This sequence joins TRBV5-1 and TRBJ2-3; D call uncertain. From germline, CDR1 is SGHRS and CDR2 YFSETQ. This CDR3 region has 17 residues. Trimming shortened V by 0 bases and J by 0 bases, and 14 bases separated the two germline ends.

The rearrangement uses TRBV28 and TRBJ2-4; D not resolved. The CDR3 extends over 11 amino acids. Between the trimmed V and J ends, which lost 3 bases and 5 bases, there was a span of 2 bases. From germline, CDR1 is MDHEN and CDR2 SYDVKM. The CDR3 here is CASSLENIQYF. The CDR3 nucleotides are TGTGCCAGCAGTTTGGAAAACATTCAGTACTTC.

The chain carries TRBV7-2 and TRBJ2-3; D gene ambiguous. From germline, CDR1 is SGHTA and CDR2 FQGNSA. This CDR3 comprises 12 residues. The V and J ends lost 2 bases and 4 bases respectively, with 4 bases between them. The CDR3 DNA sequence: TGTGCCAGCAGCTTAAGGGCAGATACGCAGTATTTT. This encodes CASSLRADTQYF.

The J gene is TRBJ2-3, the V gene TRBV19, with D perhaps matching TRBD2 (6 bases). The CDR3 runs 14 residues. In germline, CDR1 is LNHDA, CDR2 SQIVND (reference sequence). V lost 1 base and J 4 bases, leaving 9 bases between the germline ends. In DNA, the CDR3 is TGTGCCAGTAGTATAGCGGGAGCGGCAGATACGCAGTATTTT. Translating gives CASSIAGAADTQYF.

This rearrangement joins TRBV27 to TRBJ2-5, with D perhaps TRBD2 (6 bases). The DNA matches TRBJ2-7 better at its end, which makes the J call doubtful. In germline, CDR1 is MNHEY, CDR2 SMNVEV (reference sequence). The CDR3 covers 15 residues. This CDR3 reads CASSLGTGPFYEQYF. As DNA, the CDR3 is TGTGCCAGCAGTTTAGGGACTGGGCCCTTCTACGAGCAGTACTTC.

The chain uses TRBV14 and TRBJ2-3, with 12 positions matching TRBD2. Germline V gene sequence: CDR1 SGHDN, CDR2 FVKESK. This CDR3 is built from 18 residues. Germline trimming cut 2 bases from V and 1 base from J; bases unmatched to any gene: 7. In nucleotides, the CDR3 is TGTGCCAGCAGCCAACCCCGACTAGCGGGAGCCGGCACAGATACGCAGTATTTT. Encoded protein: CASSQPRLAGAGTDTQYF.

V and J are TRBV7-9 and TRBJ1-1; D gene uncertain. Trimming left V 1 base short and J 0 bases short, with 9 bases between. This CDR3 region has 15 residues. Germline CDR1 and CDR2: SEHNR and FQNEAQ (reference sequence). The CDR3 sequence is CASSLEDYLNTEAFF. As DNA, the CDR3 is TGTGCCAGCAGCTTAGAGGACTACTTGAACACTGAAGCTTTCTTT.

The chain couples TRBV4-3 to TRBJ1-1; D gene uncertain. Germline lookup yields CDR1 LGHNA and CDR2 YSLEER. The CDR3 runs 14 residues. V lost 0 bases and J 1 base, leaving 6 bases between the germline ends. The CDR3, as DNA: TGCGCCAGCAGCCAAGATATGGGGAACACTGAAGCTTTCTTT. Protein product: CASSQDMGNTEAFF.

This chain links TRBV7-8 with TRBJ2-7; D possibly corresponds to TRBD2 (6 bases). Germline loops: CDR1 SGHVS, CDR2 FQNEAQ. This CDR3 comprises 16 residues. Deletions cut 5 bases from V and 4 bases from J, with 21 bases between. This CDR3 is CASSLSGGRDQYEQYF. The DNA for the CDR3 is TGTGCCAGCAGCCTCTCCGGTGGGCGGGATCAATACGAGCAGTACTTC.